These 24 T cell receptor beta chains came from one sample sequenced in a study of T cells in localized non-small cell lung cancer. Some clones are missing from TCRdb's copy, which holds only in-frame ones; the method was immunoSEQ multiplex PCR. The table lists 50,000 to 60,000 clones, around 80% of them singletons. Sequencing used PBMCs, obtained before any cancer treatment. These receptors were taken from a woman aged 40 to 75 with stage II lung adenocarcinoma.

The chain uses TRBV20-1 and TRBJ2-7; no reliable D call. V was shortened by 6 bases and J by 5 bases, with 11 bases between the two germline ends. The CDR3 spans 11 residues. Per germline, CDR1 DFQATT and CDR2 SNEGSKA (reference sequence). The CDR3 sequence: CSARPGNEQYF. In DNA, the CDR3 is TGCAGTGCCAGACCGGGTAACGAGCAGTACTTC.

The chain joins TRBV11-2 to TRBJ2-3; possibly TRBD1 for D (6 bases). Germline V CDR1 and CDR2: SGHAT, FQNNGV. The V and J ends lost 4 bases and 2 bases respectively, with 16 bases between them. The CDR3 loop spans 16 amino acids. The CDR3 spells CASSYQGQPPTDTQYF. The CDR3 bases are TGTGCCAGCAGCTACCAAGGACAGCCCCCCACAGATACGCAGTATTTT.

The chain links TRBV7-5 to TRBJ1-1. TRBV7-5 is described as a pseudogene. This CDR3 has 17 residues. The CDR3 DNA follows: TGTGCCAGAAGCTGGACAAAATTACGACGGGGGAACACTGAAGCTTTCTTT. Residues: CARSWTKLRRGNTEAFF.

CDR3 DNA sequence: TGCGCCAGCCGCAAAATGGACAGGGGGACAGATACGCAGTATTTT. It yields the protein CASRKMDRGTDTQYF. The rearrangement links TRBV4-3 to TRBJ2-3; TRBD1 matches at 10 bases. V trimming: 8 bases; J trimming: 3 bases; junction bases outside the gene matches: 8. The CDR3 is made up of 15 amino acids. CDR1 is LGHNA, CDR2 YSLEER, per germline.

This chain connects TRBV18 to TRBJ1-2, with a weak D call TRBD1 (6 bases). Germline V gives CDR1 KGHSH, CDR2 LQKENI. V lost 0 bases and J 2 bases, leaving 16 bases between the germline ends. CDR3 length equals 17 residues. The CDR3 sequence: CASSPPVGQGPNYGYTF. The CDR3 DNA follows: TGTGCCAGCTCACCACCGGTCGGGCAGGGGCCAAACTATGGCTACACCTTC.

DNA of the CDR3: TGTGCCAGCAGCAGACAGCCGCAACCCCTCCACTTT. It codes for CASSRQPQPLHF. The chain links TRBV28 to TRBJ1-6, with TRBD1 as a possible D gene (5 bases). Germline CDR1 and CDR2: MDHEN and SYDVKM. This CDR3 is 12 amino acids long. With 6 bases removed from V and 12 bases from J, the gap between germline ends came to 12 bases. The full variable domain, rest sourced from reference TRBV28 and TRBJ1-6, is DVKVTQSSRYLVKRTGEKVFLECVQDMDHENMFWYRQDPGLGLRLIYFSYDVKMKEKGDIPEGYSVSREKKERFSLILESASTNQTSMYLCASSRQPQPLHFGNGTRLTVT.

The gene calls are TRBV18 and TRBJ1-1, with D unresolved. The CDR3 covers 14 residues. Trimming took 1 base from V and 4 from J, leaving 10 bases between them. From germline, CDR1 is KGHSH and CDR2 LQKENI. The CDR3 region is CASSPQSEGTEAFF. For the CDR3, the DNA is TGTGCCAGCTCACCACAGTCAGAGGGCACTGAAGCTTTCTTT.

The genes are TRBV7-8 and TRBJ2-3; D gene unclear. CDR1 is SGHVS and CDR2 is FQNEAQ in the germline V gene. Trimming stripped 5 bases from V and 6 bases from J, with 9 bases between. This CDR3 spans 12 amino acids. This chain's CDR3 is CASSAVWDTQYF. DNA of the CDR3: TGTGCCAGCAGCGCCGTCTGGGATACGCAGTATTTT.

V usage is TRBV30 and J usage is TRBJ1-2, with a tentative D call TRBD1 (5 bases). The V end was cut by 0 bases, the J end by 5 bases, with 7 bases between. Germline CDR1 and CDR2: GTSNPN and SVGIG (reference sequence). The CDR3 has 12 amino acids. In DNA form, the CDR3 reads TGTGCCTGGAGTGTACGGACATATGGCTACACCTTC. This translates into CAWSVRTYGYTF.

CDR3 sequence reads: CASSLVVGGAISPLHF. The DNA for the CDR3 is TGTGCCAGCAGCTTAGTCGTTGGGGGGGCTATTTCACCCCTCCACTTT. The genes are TRBV7-9 and TRBJ1-6; tentatively, D is TRBD1 (6 bases). The ends were cut back, 1 base at V and 9 bases at J, with 16 bases in the middle. The CDR3 length is 16 residues. CDR1 is SEHNR, CDR2 FQNEAQ, per germline (reference sequence).

The J gene is TRBJ1-2, the V gene TRBV5-6, with 9 nucleotides matching TRBD1. The CDR3 loop spans 13 amino acids. CDR1 and CDR2 (germline): SGHDT, YYEEEE. J gave up 6 bases and V 3 bases, and 3 bases lay outside the gene matches. DNA for the CDR3: TGTGCCAGCAGCTCGGGACAGGGAGATGGCTACACCTTC. This encodes CASSSGQGDGYTF.

The chain joins TRBV6-4 to TRBJ2-2; no definite D call. Trimming removed 2 bases at V and 6 bases at J, with 13 bases between. This CDR3 spans 15 amino acids. Germline-derived CDR1 and CDR2 are MRHNA and SNTAGT. The CDR3 DNA reads as TGTGCCAGCAGTGACAGATACGCTGGTTCCGGGGAGCTGTTTTTT. Translating gives CASSDRYAGSGELFF.

The chain has TRBV18 and TRBJ1-6, with D perhaps matching TRBD1 (5 bases). The CDR3 runs to 15 residues. Germline values: CDR1 KGHSH, CDR2 LQKENI. Deletions cut 0 bases from V and 9 bases from J, with 12 bases between. Written as DNA, the CDR3 is TGTGCCAGCTCACCACCTCAGGGCGCGGGTTCACCCCTCCACTTT. This gives the protein CASSPPQGAGSPLHF.

The table lists this clone with a count of one. V and J are TRBV5-1 and TRBJ2-2; 9 bases match TRBD1. CDR3 length: 17 residues. CDR1 and CDR2 (germline): SGHRS, YFSETQ. Germline trimming cut 9 bases from V and 0 bases from J; bases unmatched to any gene: 12. DNA of the CDR3: TGCGCCACCCGTCCCGGGACAGGGAACGCGAACACCGGGGAGCTGTTTTTT. Its translation: CATRPGTGNANTGELFF. The full variable domain, with the rest looked up from reference TRBV5-1 and TRBJ2-2, is KAGVTQTPRYLIKTRGQQVTLSCSPISGHRSVSWYQQTPGQGLQFLFEYFSETQRNKGNFPGRFSGRQFSNSRSEMNVSTLELGDSALYLCATRPGTGNANTGELFFGEGSRLTVL.

The rearrangement links TRBV6-6 to TRBJ1-2; 9 bases map to TRBD1. The ends lost 6 bases at V and 5 bases at J; junction bases unmatched: 10. The CDR3 consists of 15 residues. In germline, CDR1 is MNHNY, CDR2 SVGAGI (reference sequence). CDR3 sequence reads: CASSISGTGTYGYTF. CDR3 DNA sequence: TGTGCCAGCAGCATTTCCGGGACAGGGACGTATGGCTACACCTTC.

The rearrangement uses TRBV7-9 and TRBJ2-7; the D gene could be TRBD1 or TRBD2 (7 bases each). The germline CDR1 and CDR2 sequences are SEHNR and FQNEAQ (reference sequence). The CDR3 has 12 residues. V lost 10 bases to trimming and J lost 4 bases, with 14 bases between them. The CDR3 protein is CATQGGFYEQYF. The CDR3 nucleotides read TGTGCCACCCAGGGGGGGTTTTACGAGCAGTACTTC.

In its sample, this clone was seen a few times. The chain recombines TRBV6-1 with TRBJ1-2, with D uncertain. The CDR3 is 15 amino acids. Per the germline V gene, CDR1 is MNHNS and CDR2 is SASEGT. Trimming removed 1 base from V and 2 bases from J, with 11 bases in between. Written as DNA, the CDR3 is TGTGCCAGCAGTGAAGGAGGAGGCCGGAACTATGGCTACACCTTC. It is translated as CASSEGGGRNYGYTF.

The J gene is TRBJ1-1, the V gene TRBV11-2, with 12 bases matching TRBD1. Germline trimming cut 3 bases from V and 5 bases from J; bases unmatched to any gene: 7. The CDR3 is 16 amino acids. Germline V CDR1 and CDR2: SGHAT, FQNNGV. This CDR3 is CASSFSGTGGGTEAFF. The CDR3 coding sequence is TGTGCCAGCAGCTTTTCCGGGACAGGGGGCGGGACTGAAGCTTTCTTT.

This sequence joins TRBV5-6 and TRBJ1-4, with D possibly being TRBD1 (5 bases). CDR1 and CDR2 from the germline V gene are SGHDT and YYEEEE. This CDR3 is 13 amino acids long. V lost 1 base and J 11 bases, leaving 12 bases between the germline ends. The DNA for the CDR3 is TGTGCCAGCAGCTTGCCTGGGGACTTCAAACTGTTTTTT. Protein product: CASSLPGDFKLFF.

This chain connects TRBV7-2 to TRBJ2-3; D remains ambiguous. This CDR3 has 12 residues. Deletions cut 6 bases from V and 6 bases from J, with 10 bases between. Germline CDR1 reads SGHTA; CDR2 reads FQGNSA. CDR3 loop: CASSPKTDTQYF. The DNA for the CDR3 is TGTGCCAGCAGTCCAAAGACGGATACGCAGTATTTT.

This chain uses TRBV27 with TRBJ1-5; D call uncertain. V gave up 8 bases and J gave up 4 bases, with 3 bases separating them. This CDR3 region has 10 residues. CDR1 and CDR2 (germline): MNHEY, SMNVEV (reference sequence). The CDR3 protein is CASGNQPQHF. The CDR3 region has the DNA TGTGCCAGCGGTAATCAGCCCCAGCATTTT.

The chain uses TRBV19 and TRBJ2-1; D gene unclear. This CDR3 has 14 amino acids. Germline V gene lookup returns CDR1 LNHDA and CDR2 SQIVND (reference sequence). Trimming took off 5 bases at V and 0 bases at J, with 8 bases between the two ends. The CDR3 DNA sequence: TGTGCCAGTAGTGTCCTGGGCTCCTACAATGAGCAGTTCTTC. Residues: CASSVLGSYNEQFF.

The chain employs TRBV28 and TRBJ1-5; 10 positions agree with TRBD1. The CDR3 totals 18 residues. Germline V gives CDR1 MDHEN, CDR2 SYDVKM. The ends lost 2 bases at V and 1 base at J; junction bases unmatched: 8. CDR3 sequence: CASSLVGTGVGSNQPQHF. CDR3 DNA sequence: TGTGCCAGCAGTTTAGTCGGGACAGGGGTCGGGAGCAATCAGCCCCAGCATTTT.

This clone appeared a few times. CDR3: CASGGPGDYEQYF. DNA for the CDR3: TGTGCCAGCGGGGGACCGGGAGATTACGAGCAGTACTTC. J is TRBJ2-7 and V is TRBV6-1; TRBD2 is a possible D gene (6 bases). Trimming pared 8 bases from V and 4 bases from J, leaving 15 bases between. CDR3 length: 13 residues. The V gene's germline CDR1 is MNHNS and CDR2 SASEGT.